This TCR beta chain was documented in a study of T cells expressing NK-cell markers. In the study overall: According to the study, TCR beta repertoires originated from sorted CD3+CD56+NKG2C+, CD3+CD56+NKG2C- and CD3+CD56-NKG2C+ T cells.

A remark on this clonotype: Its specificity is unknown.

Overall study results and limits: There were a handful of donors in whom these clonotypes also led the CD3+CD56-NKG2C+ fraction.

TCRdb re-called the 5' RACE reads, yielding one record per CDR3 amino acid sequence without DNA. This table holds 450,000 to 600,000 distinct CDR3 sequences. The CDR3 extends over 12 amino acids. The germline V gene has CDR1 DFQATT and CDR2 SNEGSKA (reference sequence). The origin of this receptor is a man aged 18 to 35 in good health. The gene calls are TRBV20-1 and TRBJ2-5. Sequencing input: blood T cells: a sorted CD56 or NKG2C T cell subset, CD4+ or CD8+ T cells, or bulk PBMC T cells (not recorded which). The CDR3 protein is CSARVLAETQYF.